Included here is one T cell receptor (beta chain) sequence, with context. TCRdb keeps only in-frame clones here, not all; method: immunoSEQ multiplex PCR. This sample has around 130,000 clones; approximately 83% occur once, and the top ten carry about 16%. This record belongs to a study of blood T cell repertoires in COVID-19. Input material: peripheral blood. The sequence derives from a woman between 45 and 60 years old who had recovered from COVID-19.

CDR3 region: CASSIGTGLYGYTF. DNA for the CDR3: TGTGCCAGTAGTATCGGGACAGGACTCTATGGCTACACCTTC. The V gene is TRBV19, the J gene TRBJ1-2; 8 nucleotides agree with TRBD1. Germline V gene sequence: CDR1 LNHDA, CDR2 SQIVND (reference sequence). Trimming removed 3 bases from V and 4 bases from J; junction bases left unmatched: 4. The CDR3 length is 14 residues.